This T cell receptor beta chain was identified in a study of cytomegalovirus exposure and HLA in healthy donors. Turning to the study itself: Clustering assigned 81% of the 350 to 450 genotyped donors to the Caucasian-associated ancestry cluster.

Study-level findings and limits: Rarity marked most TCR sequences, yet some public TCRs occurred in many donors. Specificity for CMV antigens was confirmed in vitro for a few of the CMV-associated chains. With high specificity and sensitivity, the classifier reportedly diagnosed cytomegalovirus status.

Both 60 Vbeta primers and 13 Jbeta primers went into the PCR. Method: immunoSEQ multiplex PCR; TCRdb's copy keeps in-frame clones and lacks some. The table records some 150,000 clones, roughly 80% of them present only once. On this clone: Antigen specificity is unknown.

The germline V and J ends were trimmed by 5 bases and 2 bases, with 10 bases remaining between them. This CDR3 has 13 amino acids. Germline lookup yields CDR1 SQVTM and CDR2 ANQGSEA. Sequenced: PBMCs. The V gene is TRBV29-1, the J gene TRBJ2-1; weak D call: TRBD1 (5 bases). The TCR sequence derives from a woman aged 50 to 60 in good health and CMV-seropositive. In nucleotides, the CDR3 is TGCAGCGTTTCCTACAGGACCTACAATGAGCAGTTCTTC. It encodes CSVSYRTYNEQFF.